One and the same sample provided the 16 T cell receptor beta chains below, sequenced in a study of a mutant IDH1 vaccine in newly diagnosed glioma (dated by TCRdb to about 2021). The sample's time point label, in plain terms: baseline, week 1 (first vaccination visit). The treatment or condition label on this specimen signifies: pre-vaccination baseline after standard-of-care therapy. Libraries were built with the immunoSEQ multiplex PCR assay. TCRdb re-hosts the immuneACCESS table, in-frame sequences only. Its copies lack some clones; in the studies checked, an unresolved V gene accounts for under half of them, and the cause for the rest is not known. The sample data list 80,000 to 100,000 clones, and around 79% of these were observed just once. The top ten clones comprise 5.3% of the sample. The source was PBMCs, collected from a glioma patient treated with radiotherapy, temozolomide or both. These receptors came from a man aged 35-49 years with glioma. Some clones in this sample may be carry-over from other donors' samples.

The chain couples TRBV25-1 to TRBJ2-5; possibly TRBD1 for D (8 bases). Germline V gives CDR1 MGHDK, CDR2 SYGVNS. CDR3 length: 16 residues. V was pared by 7 bases and J by 6 bases, with 24 bases between. The CDR3 sequence: CASTKGGGQGAKTQYF. CDR3 in DNA: TGTGCCAGCACCAAAGGGGGAGGGCAGGGGGCAAAGACCCAGTACTTC.

V and J are TRBV6-5 and TRBJ1-6; no clear D. The CDR3 spans 15 residues. The V end lost 2 bases, the J end lost 6 bases, and 11 bases lay between the germline ends. The germline gives CDR1 MNHEY, CDR2 SVGAGI. CDR3 amino acids: CASSYRWSGNSPLHF. In DNA form, the CDR3 reads TGTGCCAGCAGTTACCGTTGGTCCGGTAATTCACCCCTCCACTTT.

This clone was found once. CDR3 DNA sequence: TGTGCCAGCAGTTACTCGGGACATAGCACAGATACGCAGTATTTT. This sequence encodes CASSYSGHSTDTQYF. The rearrangement joins TRBV6-5 to TRBJ2-3; perhaps TRBD1 as D (6 bases). The CDR3 consists of 15 residues. V was cut by 0 bases and J by 0 bases, with 7 bases left in between. The V gene's germline CDR1 is MNHEY and CDR2 SVGAGI.

This chain uses TRBV25-1 with TRBJ1-6; D not resolved. Trimming shortened V by 2 bases and J by 8 bases, and 10 bases separated the two germline ends. Germline-derived CDR1 and CDR2 are MGHDK and SYGVNS. The CDR3 contains 14 residues. CDR3 residues: CASSESFFDSPLHF. As DNA, the CDR3 is TGTGCCAGCAGTGAAAGTTTCTTTGATTCACCCCTCCACTTT. The whole variable domain, filled in from reference TRBV25-1 and TRBJ1-6, reads EADIYQTPRYLVIGTGKKITLECSQTMGHDKMYWYQQDPGMELHLIHYSYGVNSTEKGDLSSESTVSRIRTEHFPLTLESARPSHTSQYLCASSESFFDSPLHFGNGTRLTVT.

The chain carries TRBV12-5 and TRBJ1-4, with D maybe TRBD1 (5 bases). The germline V gene encodes CDR1 LGHNT and CDR2 FRNRAP. Trimming took 3 bases from V and 4 from J, leaving 21 bases between them. This CDR3 comprises 18 residues. The CDR3 DNA follows: TGTGCTAGTGGTTTCCTTCTGTTCGACCAGAGGGGTAATGAAAAACTGTTTTTT. Its protein product is CASGFLLFDQRGNEKLFF.

The V and J genes are TRBV6-5 and TRBJ2-7; weak D call: TRBD1 (6 bases). Germline V gene sequence: CDR1 MNHEY, CDR2 SVGAGI. The CDR3 covers 13 residues. The V gene lost 6 bases and the J gene lost 5 bases, with 14 bases spanning the gap. Here the CDR3 reads CASSQPGAHEQYF. In DNA, the CDR3 is TGTGCCAGCAGCCAGCCAGGGGCCCACGAGCAGTACTTC.

This chain uses TRBV5-1 with TRBJ2-3; 8 bases match TRBD1. CDR1 is SGHRS, CDR2 YFSETQ, per germline. This CDR3 region has 13 residues. The V and J ends lost 4 bases and 10 bases, in that order; junction bases with no gene match: 8. The CDR3: CASSLRQGSAQYF. The CDR3 coding sequence is TGCGCCAGCAGCCTAAGACAGGGGAGCGCGCAGTATTTT. Full variable domain (missing parts from reference TRBV5-1 and TRBJ2-3): KAGVTQTPRYLIKTRGQQVTLSCSPISGHRSVSWYQQTPGQGLQFLFEYFSETQRNKGNFPGRFSGRQFSNSRSEMNVSTLELGDSALYLCASSLRQGSAQYFGPGTRLTVL.

This chain links TRBV6-6 with TRBJ1-1; no reliable D call. Germline CDR1 is MNHNY and CDR2 is SVGAGI (reference sequence). This CDR3 region has 13 residues. The V end lost 5 bases, the J end lost 6 bases, and 13 bases lay between the germline ends. CDR3 loop: CASSTLEGPEAFF. For the CDR3, the DNA is TGTGCCAGCAGTACACTCGAGGGTCCTGAAGCTTTCTTT.

The rearrangement joins TRBV5-1 to TRBJ2-7; 10 nucleotides match TRBD2. Germline-derived CDR1 and CDR2 are SGHRS and YFSETQ. This CDR3 has 14 residues. The trim removed 4 bases at V and 3 bases at J, leaving 4 bases unmatched. CDR3 sequence (DNA): TGCGCCAGCAGCCTAACTAGCGGGGACTACGAGCAGTACTTC. This translates into CASSLTSGDYEQYF.

The chain joins TRBV5-4 to TRBJ2-3; TRBD2 matches 8 bases. V lost 5 bases to trimming and J lost 2 bases; unmatched junction nucleotides: 7. The CDR3 has 15 amino acids. Germline assignment: CDR1 SGHNT and CDR2 YYREEE (reference sequence). The CDR3 sequence: CASSFRTSPTDTQYF. CDR3 DNA: TGTGCCAGCAGTTTTAGGACTAGCCCCACAGATACGCAGTATTTT.

V gene TRBV6-5 combines with J gene TRBJ1-1; tentative D call: TRBD1 (6 bases). V was clipped by 6 bases and J by 5 bases, with 16 bases between them. The CDR3 is 14 amino acids. Germline CDR1 is MNHEY and CDR2 is SVGAGI. The CDR3 loop reads CASRRLGGGTEAFF. CDR3 DNA: TGTGCCAGCAGGCGTTTAGGGGGAGGAACTGAAGCTTTCTTT.

This clone was counted only a few times. The V call is TRBV6-5, the J call TRBJ1-4, with D perhaps matching TRBD1 (6 bases). The V gene's germline CDR1 is MNHEY and CDR2 SVGAGI. The CDR3 sequence is 14 residues long. With 6 bases removed from V and 6 bases from J, the gap between germline ends came to 14 bases. CDR3 loop: CASRDQGWDEKLFF. CDR3 DNA: TGTGCCAGCAGGGATCAGGGGTGGGATGAAAAACTGTTTTTT.

The J gene is TRBJ2-3, the V gene TRBV14; possibly TRBD2 for D (7 bases). Trimming took off 2 bases at V and 0 bases at J, with 9 bases between the two ends. This CDR3 comprises 15 residues. CDR1 and CDR2 (germline): SGHDN, FVKESK. The CDR3 here is CASSQRGASTDTQYF. The CDR3 coding sequence is TGTGCCAGCAGCCAACGGGGGGCTAGCACAGATACGCAGTATTTT.

The sample holds one count of this clone. CDR3 protein: CASSPDTVYTGELFF. As DNA, the CDR3 is TGTGCCAGCAGCCCGGACACCGTTTACACCGGGGAGCTGTTTTTT. The chain joins TRBV5-6 to TRBJ2-2, with D possibly matching TRBD1 (5 bases). Trimming stripped 4 bases from V and 3 bases from J, with 13 bases between. This CDR3 contains 15 residues. In germline, CDR1 is SGHDT, CDR2 YYEEEE.

The gene calls are TRBV6-5 and TRBJ2-3, with D possibly being TRBD1 (6 bases). Deletions cut 10 bases from V and 0 bases from J, with 14 bases between. The CDR3 is 14 residues long. Germline V CDR1 and CDR2: MNHEY, SVGAGI. The CDR3 spells CAIRDTLSTDTQYF. DNA of the CDR3: TGTGCCATCAGGGACACCCTGAGCACAGATACGCAGTATTTT.

The rearrangement links TRBV28 to TRBJ1-1, with D maybe TRBD1 (5 bases). The CDR3 is 10 residues long. V was pared by 8 bases and J by 13 bases, with 14 bases between. Germline CDR1 and CDR2: MDHEN and SYDVKM. In nucleotides, the CDR3 is TGTGCCAGCCACAGGAGGAAGTTTTTCTTT. Translating it yields CASHRRKFFF.